This T cell receptor beta chain was recovered during a study of identical twins. The germline V gene encodes CDR1 SGHRS and CDR2 YFSETQ. The CDR3 is 16 residues long. Trimming took 5 bases from V and 2 from J, leaving 17 bases between them. This clonotype has just a few counts. Antigen unknown. MiXCR, applied by TCRdb to the 5' RACE reads, yields one record per CDR3 protein. The table records about 530,000 distinct CDR3 sequences, 12% to 15% of them present only once. Whole-study results and caveats: Among out-of-frame alpha sequences shared by twins, low generation probability occurred in excess.

The data were also submitted as part of a second study, on yellow fever vaccine responses in identical twins.

The J gene is TRBJ2-1, the V gene TRBV5-1, with D possibly matching TRBD1 (5 bases). This receptor was obtained from a woman aged 18-29 years in good health. The specimen was CD4+ T cells sorted from blood. Here the CDR3 DNA reads TGCGCCAGCAGTCTGCAAGGGGCCTCAACCTACAATGAGCAGTTCTTC. Translation: CASSLQGASTYNEQFF.